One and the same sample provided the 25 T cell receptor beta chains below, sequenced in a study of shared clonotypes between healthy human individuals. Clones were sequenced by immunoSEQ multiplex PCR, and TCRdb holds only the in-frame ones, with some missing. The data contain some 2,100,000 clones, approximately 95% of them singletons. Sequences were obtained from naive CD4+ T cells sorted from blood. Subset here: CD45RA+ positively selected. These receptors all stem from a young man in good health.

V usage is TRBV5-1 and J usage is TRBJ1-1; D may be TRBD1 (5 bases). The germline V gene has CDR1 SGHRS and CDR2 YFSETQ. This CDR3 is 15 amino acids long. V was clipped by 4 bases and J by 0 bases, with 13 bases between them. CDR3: CASSHGDGVNTEAFF. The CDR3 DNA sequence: TGCGCCAGCAGCCACGGGGACGGTGTGAACACTGAAGCTTTCTTT.

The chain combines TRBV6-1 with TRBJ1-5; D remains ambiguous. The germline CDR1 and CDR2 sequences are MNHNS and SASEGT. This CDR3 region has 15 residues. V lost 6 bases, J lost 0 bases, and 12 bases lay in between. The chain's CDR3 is CASSGLGYSNQPQHF. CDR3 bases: TGTGCCAGCAGCGGGTTGGGATATAGCAATCAGCCCCAGCATTTT.

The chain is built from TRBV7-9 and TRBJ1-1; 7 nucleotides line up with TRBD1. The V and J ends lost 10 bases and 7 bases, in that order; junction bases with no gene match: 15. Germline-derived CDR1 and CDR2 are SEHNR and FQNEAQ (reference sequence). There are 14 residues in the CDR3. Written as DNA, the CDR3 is TGTGCCACCGGCGCCGGGACAGTGGAAAGTGAAGCTTTCTTT. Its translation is CATGAGTVESEAFF.

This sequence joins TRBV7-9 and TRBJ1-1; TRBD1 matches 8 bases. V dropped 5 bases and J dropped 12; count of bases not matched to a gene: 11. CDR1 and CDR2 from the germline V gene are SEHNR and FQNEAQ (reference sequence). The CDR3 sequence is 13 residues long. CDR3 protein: CASSPLETGATFF. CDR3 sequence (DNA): TGTGCCAGCAGCCCACTCGAGACAGGGGCGACTTTCTTT.

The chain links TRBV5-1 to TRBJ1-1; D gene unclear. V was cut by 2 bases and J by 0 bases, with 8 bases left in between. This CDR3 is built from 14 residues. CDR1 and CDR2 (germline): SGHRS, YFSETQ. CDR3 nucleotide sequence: TGCGCCAGCAGCTTCCGGGAATTGAACACTGAAGCTTTCTTT. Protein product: CASSFRELNTEAFF.

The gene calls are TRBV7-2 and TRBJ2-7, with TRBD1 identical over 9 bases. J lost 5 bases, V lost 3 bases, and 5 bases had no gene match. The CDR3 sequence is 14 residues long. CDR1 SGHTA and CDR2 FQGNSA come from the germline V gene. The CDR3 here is CASSLDRGINEQYF. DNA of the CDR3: TGTGCCAGCAGCTTGGACAGGGGCATCAACGAGCAGTACTTC. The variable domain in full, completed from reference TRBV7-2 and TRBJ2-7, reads GAGVSQSPSNKVTEKGKDVELRCDPISGHTALYWYRQSLGQGLEFLIYFQGNSAPDKSGLPSDRFSAERTGGSVSTLTIQRTQQEDSAVYLCASSLDRGINEQYFGPGTRLTVT.

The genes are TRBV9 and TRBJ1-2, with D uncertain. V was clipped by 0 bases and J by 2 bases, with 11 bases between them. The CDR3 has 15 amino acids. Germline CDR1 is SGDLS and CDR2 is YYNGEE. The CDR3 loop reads CASSVEDALNYGYTF. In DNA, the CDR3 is TGTGCCAGCAGCGTAGAGGACGCGTTGAACTATGGCTACACCTTC.

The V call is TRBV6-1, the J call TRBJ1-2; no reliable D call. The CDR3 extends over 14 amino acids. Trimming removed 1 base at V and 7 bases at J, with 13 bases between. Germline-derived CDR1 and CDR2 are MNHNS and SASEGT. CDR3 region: CASSEGIETGGYTF. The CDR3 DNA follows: TGTGCCAGCAGTGAAGGGATTGAAACCGGTGGCTACACCTTC.

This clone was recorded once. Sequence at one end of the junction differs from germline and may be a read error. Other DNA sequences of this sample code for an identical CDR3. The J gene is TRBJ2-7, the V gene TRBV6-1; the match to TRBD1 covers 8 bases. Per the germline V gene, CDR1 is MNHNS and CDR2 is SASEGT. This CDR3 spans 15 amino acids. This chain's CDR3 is CASSEGWTGIYEQYF. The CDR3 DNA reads TGTGCCAGCAGCGAAGGATGGACAGGGATCTACGAGCAGTACTTC.

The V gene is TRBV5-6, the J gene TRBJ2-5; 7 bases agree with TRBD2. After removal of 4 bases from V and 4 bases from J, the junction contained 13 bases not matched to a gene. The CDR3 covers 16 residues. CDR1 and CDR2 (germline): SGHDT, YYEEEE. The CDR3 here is CASSVSGAKGRETQYF. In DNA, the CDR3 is TGTGCCAGCAGCGTCAGCGGGGCCAAAGGAAGAGAGACCCAGTACTTC.

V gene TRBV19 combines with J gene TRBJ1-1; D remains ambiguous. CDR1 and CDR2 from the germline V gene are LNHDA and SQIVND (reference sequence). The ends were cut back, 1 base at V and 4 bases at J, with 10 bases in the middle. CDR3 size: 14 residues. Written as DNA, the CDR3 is TGTGCCAGTAGTATAGCGTGGGGTGGCACTGAAGCTTTCTTT. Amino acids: CASSIAWGGTEAFF. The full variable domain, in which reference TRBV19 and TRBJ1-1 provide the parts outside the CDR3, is DGGITQSPKYLFRKEGQNVTLSCEQNLNHDAMYWYRQDPGQGLRLIYYSQIVNDFQKGDIAEGYSVSREKKESFPLTVTSAQKNPTAFYLCASSIAWGGTEAFFGQGTRLTVV.

The CDR3 DNA is TGTGCCAGCAGTGCAGTCAGCCCCGGGGCAGATACGCAGTATTTT. Residues: CASSAVSPGADTQYF. V is TRBV2 and J is TRBJ2-3, with D perhaps matching TRBD2 (5 bases). The germline V gene encodes CDR1 SNHLY and CDR2 FYNNEI. The CDR3 is 15 amino acids. V gave up 4 bases and J gave up 4 bases, with 15 bases separating them.

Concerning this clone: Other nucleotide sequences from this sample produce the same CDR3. The CDR3 nucleotides read TGTGCCTGGAGTAGGACAACAACTAATGAAAAACTGTTTTTT. Its protein is CAWSRTTTNEKLFF. The chain joins TRBV30 to TRBJ1-4; D might be TRBD1 (5 bases). The CDR3 extends over 14 amino acids. With 2 bases removed from V and 0 bases from J, the gap between germline ends came to 7 bases. CDR1 and CDR2 from the germline V gene are GTSNPN and SVGIG (reference sequence).

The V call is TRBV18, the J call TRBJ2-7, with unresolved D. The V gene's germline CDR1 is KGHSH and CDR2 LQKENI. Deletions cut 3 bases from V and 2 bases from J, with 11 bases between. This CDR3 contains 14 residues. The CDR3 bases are TGTGCCAGCTCACCGATGGGGTTTCCCTACGAGCAGTACTTC. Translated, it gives CASSPMGFPYEQYF.

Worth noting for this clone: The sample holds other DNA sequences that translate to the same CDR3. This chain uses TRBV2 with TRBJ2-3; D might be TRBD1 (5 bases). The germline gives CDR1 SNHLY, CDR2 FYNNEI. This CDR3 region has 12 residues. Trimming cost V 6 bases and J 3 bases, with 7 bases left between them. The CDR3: CASSKGTDTQYF. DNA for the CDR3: TGTGCCAGCAGCAAGGGGACAGATACGCAGTATTTT.

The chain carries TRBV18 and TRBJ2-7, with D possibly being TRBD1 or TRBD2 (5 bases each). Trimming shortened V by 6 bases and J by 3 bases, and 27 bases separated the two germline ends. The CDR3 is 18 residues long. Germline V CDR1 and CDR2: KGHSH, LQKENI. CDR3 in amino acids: CASSLTGPTTILNYEQYF. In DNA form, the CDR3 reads TGTGCCAGCTCCCTCACGGGACCGACAACCATATTAAACTACGAGCAGTACTTC.

The CDR3 bases are TGCGCCAGCAGCTTGGTCGCCGGGACAGGGGGCTCACCCCTCCACTTT. Protein product: CASSLVAGTGGSPLHF. The V gene is TRBV5-1, the J gene TRBJ1-6; TRBD1 matches 12 bases. Germline V gene data show CDR1 as SGHRS and CDR2 as YFSETQ. Trimming took 0 bases from V and 10 from J; bases not matched to a gene: 5. The CDR3 extends over 16 amino acids.

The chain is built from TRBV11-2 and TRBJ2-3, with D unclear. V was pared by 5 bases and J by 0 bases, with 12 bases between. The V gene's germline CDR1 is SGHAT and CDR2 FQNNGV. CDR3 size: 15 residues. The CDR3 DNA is TGTGCCAGCAGCGAAAGAGGCTCTAGCACAGATACGCAGTATTTT. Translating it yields CASSERGSSTDTQYF.

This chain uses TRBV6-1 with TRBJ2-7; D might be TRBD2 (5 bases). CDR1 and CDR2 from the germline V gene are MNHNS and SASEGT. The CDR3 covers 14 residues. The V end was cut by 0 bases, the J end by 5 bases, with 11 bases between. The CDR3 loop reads CASSEALRADEQYF. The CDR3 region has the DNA TGTGCCAGCAGTGAAGCGCTTCGAGCGGACGAGCAGTACTTC.

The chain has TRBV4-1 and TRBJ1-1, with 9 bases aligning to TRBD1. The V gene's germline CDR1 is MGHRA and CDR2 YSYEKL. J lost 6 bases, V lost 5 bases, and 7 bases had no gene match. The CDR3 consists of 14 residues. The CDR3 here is CASSGTGGSSEAFF. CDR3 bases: TGCGCCAGCAGCGGAACAGGGGGCTCATCTGAAGCTTTCTTT.

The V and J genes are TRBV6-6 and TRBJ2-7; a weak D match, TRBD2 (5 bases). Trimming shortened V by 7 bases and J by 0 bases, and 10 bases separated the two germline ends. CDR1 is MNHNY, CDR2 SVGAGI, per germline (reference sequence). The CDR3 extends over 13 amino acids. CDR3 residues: CASNRGSSYEQYF. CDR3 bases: TGTGCCAGCAACCGGGGAAGCTCCTACGAGCAGTACTTC.

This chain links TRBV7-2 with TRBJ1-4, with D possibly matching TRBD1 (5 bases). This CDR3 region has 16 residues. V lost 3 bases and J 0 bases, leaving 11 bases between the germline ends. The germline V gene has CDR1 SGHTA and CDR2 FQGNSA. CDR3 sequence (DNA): TGTGCCAGCAGCTTTCAGGGCATTGCAACTAATGAAAAACTGTTTTTT. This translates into CASSFQGIATNEKLFF.

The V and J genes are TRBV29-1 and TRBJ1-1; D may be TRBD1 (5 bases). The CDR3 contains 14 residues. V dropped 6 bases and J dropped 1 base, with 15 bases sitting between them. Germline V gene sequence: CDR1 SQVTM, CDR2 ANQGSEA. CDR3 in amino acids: CSVRNRIPNTEAFF. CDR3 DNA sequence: TGCAGCGTGAGGAACAGGATTCCGAACACTGAAGCTTTCTTT.

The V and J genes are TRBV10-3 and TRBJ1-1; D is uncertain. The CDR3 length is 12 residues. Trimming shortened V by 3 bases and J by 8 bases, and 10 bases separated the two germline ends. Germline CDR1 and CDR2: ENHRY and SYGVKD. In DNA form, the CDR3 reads TGTGCCATCAGTGATGGGGTCCCGGAAGCTTTCTTT. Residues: CAISDGVPEAFF.

CDR3 sequence reads: CASAITAGYEQYF. The CDR3 DNA reads as TGTGCCAGCGCCATAACGGCGGGTTACGAGCAGTACTTC. The V gene is TRBV7-2, the J gene TRBJ2-7, with a tentative D call TRBD2 (5 bases). Between the trimmed V and J ends, which lost 8 bases and 4 bases, there was a span of 15 bases. The CDR3 spans 13 residues. Germline lookup yields CDR1 SGHTA and CDR2 FQGNSA.